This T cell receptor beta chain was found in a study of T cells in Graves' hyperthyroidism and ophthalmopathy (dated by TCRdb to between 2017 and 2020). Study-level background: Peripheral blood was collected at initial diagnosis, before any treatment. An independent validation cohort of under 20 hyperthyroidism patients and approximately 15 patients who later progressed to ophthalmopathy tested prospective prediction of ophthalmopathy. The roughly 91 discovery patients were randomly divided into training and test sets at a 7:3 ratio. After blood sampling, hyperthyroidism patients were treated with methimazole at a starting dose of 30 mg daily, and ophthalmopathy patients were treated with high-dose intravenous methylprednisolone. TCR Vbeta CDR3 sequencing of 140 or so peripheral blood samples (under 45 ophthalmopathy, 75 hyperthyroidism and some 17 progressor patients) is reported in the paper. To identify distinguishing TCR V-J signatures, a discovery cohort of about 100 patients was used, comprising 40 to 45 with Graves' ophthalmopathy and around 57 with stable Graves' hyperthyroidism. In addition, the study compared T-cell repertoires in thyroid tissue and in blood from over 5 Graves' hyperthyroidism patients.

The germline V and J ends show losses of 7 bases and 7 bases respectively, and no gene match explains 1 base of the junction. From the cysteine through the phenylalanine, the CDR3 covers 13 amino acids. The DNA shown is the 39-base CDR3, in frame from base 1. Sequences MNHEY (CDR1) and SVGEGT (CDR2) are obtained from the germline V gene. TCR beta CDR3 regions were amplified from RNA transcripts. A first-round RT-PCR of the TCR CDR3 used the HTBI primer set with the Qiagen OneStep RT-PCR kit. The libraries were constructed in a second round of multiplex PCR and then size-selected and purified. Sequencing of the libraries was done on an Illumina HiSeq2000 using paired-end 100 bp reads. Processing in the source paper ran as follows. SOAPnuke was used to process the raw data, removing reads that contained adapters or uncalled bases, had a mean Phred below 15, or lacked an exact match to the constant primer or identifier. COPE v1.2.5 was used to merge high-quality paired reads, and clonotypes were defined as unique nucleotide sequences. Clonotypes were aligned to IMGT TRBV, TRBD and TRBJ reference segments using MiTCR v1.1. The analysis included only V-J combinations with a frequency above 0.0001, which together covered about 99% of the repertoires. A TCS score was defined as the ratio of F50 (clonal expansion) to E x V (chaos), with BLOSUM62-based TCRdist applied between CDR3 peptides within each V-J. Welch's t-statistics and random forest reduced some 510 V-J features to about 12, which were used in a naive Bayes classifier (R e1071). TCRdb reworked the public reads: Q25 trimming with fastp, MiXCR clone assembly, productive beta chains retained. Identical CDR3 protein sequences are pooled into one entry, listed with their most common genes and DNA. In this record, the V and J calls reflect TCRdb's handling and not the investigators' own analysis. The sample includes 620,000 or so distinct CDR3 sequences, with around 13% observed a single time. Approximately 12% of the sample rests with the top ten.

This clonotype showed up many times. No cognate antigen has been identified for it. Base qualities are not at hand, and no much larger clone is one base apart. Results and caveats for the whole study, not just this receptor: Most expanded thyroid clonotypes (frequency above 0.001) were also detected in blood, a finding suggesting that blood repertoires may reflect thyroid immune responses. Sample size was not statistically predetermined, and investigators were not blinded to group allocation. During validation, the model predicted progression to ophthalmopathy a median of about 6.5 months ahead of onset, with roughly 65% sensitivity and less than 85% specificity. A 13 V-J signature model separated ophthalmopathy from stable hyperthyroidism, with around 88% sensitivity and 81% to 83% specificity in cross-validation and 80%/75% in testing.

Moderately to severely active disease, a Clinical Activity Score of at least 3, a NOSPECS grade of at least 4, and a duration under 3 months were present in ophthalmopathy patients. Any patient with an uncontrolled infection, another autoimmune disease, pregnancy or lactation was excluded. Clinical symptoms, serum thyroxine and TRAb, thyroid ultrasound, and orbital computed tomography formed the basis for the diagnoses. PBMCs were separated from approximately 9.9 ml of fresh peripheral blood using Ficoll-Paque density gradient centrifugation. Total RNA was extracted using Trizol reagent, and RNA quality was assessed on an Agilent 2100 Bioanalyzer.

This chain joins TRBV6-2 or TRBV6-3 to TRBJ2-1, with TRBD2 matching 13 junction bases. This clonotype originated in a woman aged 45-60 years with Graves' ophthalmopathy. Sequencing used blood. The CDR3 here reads CASKTSGRNEQFF. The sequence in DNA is TGTGCCAGCAAGACTAGCGGGAGGAATGAGCAGTTCTTC.